One sample yielded the 2 T cell receptor beta chains listed below, sequenced in a study of identical twins. TCRdb reprocessed the 5' RACE reads with MiXCR, giving one entry per CDR3 protein. Among about 340,000 distinct CDR3 sequences listed, around 9.7% were seen once. Input material: naive T cells sorted from blood. These receptors were taken from a woman aged 50 to 65 in good health.

This clonotype was picked up many times. This chain connects TRBV5-1 to TRBJ2-5; 8 nucleotides agree with TRBD2. The germline CDR1 and CDR2 sequences are SGHRS and YFSETQ. This CDR3 has 14 residues. Unmatched junction bases numbered 7, after V lost 4 bases and J lost 5 bases. The CDR3 here is CASSPGTSDETQYF. The CDR3 DNA reads as TGCGCCAGCAGCCCAGGGACTAGTGATGAGACCCAGTACTTC.

The chain links TRBV7-7 to TRBJ2-5, with D perhaps matching TRBD1 (5 bases). The CDR3 consists of 14 residues. Looked up from germline, CDR1 is SSHAT and CDR2 is FNYEAQ (reference sequence). V was pared by 5 bases and J by 5 bases, with 15 bases between. This chain's CDR3 is CASSPYQGMETQYF. The CDR3 DNA reads as TGTGCCAGCAGCCCCTACCAGGGTATGGAGACCCAGTACTTC.